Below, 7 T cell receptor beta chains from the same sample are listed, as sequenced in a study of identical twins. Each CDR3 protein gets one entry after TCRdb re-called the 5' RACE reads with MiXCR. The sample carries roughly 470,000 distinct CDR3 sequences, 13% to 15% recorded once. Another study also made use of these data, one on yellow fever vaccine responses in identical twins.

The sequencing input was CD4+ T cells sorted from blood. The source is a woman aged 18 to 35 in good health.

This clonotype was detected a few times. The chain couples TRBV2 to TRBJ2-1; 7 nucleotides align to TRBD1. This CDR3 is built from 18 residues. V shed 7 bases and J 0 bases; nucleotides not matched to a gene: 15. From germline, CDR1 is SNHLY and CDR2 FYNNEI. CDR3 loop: CASNRDRMVGSSYNEQFF. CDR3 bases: TGTGCCAGCAATAGGGACAGAATGGTTGGGAGCTCCTACAATGAGCAGTTCTTC.

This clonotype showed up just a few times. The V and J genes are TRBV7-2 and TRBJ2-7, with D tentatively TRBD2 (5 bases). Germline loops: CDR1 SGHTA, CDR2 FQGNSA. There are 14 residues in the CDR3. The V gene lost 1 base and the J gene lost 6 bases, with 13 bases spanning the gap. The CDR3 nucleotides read TGTGCCAGCAGCTTAGTAGGGAGTCAAGTCGAGCAGTACTTC. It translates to CASSLVGSQVEQYF.

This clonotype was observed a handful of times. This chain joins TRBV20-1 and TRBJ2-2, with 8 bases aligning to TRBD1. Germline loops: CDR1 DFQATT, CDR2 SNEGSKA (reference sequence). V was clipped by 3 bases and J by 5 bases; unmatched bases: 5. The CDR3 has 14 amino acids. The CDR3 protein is CSASAGQATGELFF. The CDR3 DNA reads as TGCAGTGCTAGTGCGGGACAGGCGACCGGGGAGCTGTTTTTT.

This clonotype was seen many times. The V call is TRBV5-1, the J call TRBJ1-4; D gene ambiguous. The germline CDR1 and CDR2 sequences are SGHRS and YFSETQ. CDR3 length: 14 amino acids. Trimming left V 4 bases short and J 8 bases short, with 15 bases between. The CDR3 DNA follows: TGCGCCAGCAGCCCGCTCGAGATCTCGGAAAAACTGTTTTTT. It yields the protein CASSPLEISEKLFF. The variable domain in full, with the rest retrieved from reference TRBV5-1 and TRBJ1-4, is KAGVTQTPRYLIKTRGQQVTLSCSPISGHRSVSWYQQTPGQGLQFLFEYFSETQRNKGNFPGRFSGRQFSNSRSEMNVSTLELGDSALYLCASSPLEISEKLFFGSGTQLSVL.

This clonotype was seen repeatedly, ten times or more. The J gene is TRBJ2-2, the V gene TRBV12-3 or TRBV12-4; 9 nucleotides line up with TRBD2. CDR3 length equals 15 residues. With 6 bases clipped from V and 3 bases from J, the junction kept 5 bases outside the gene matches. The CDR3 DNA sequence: TGTGCCAGCAGGAGTAGCGGGAGATACACCGGGGAGCTGTTTTTT. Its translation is CASRSSGRYTGELFF.

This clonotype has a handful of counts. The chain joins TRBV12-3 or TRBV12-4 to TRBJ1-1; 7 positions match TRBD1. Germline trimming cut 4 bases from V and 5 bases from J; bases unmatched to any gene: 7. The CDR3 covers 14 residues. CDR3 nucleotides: TGTGCCAGCAGTTCTCCTTTCAGGGGGACTGAAGCTTTCTTT. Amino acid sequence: CASSSPFRGTEAFF.

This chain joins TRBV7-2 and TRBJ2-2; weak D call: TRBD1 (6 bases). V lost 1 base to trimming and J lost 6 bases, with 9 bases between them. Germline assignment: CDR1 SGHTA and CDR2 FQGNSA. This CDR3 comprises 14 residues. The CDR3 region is CASSLDRVPGELFF. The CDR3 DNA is TGTGCCAGCAGCTTAGACAGGGTCCCCGGGGAGCTGTTTTTT.